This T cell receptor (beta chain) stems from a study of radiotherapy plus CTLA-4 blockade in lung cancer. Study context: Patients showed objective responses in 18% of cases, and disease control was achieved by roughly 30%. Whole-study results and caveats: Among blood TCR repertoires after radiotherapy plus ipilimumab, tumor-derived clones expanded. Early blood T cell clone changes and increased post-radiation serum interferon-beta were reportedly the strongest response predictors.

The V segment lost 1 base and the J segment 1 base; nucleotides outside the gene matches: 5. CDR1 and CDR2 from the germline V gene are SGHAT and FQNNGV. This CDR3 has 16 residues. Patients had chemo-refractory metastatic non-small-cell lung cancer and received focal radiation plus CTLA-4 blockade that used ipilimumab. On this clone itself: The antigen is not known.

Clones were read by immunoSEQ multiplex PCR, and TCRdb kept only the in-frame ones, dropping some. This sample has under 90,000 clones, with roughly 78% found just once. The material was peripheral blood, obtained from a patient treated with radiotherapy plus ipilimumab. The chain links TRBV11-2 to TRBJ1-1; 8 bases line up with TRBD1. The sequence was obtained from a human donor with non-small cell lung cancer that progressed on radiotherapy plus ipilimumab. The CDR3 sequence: CASSLAGDRRNTEAFF. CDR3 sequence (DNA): TGTGCCAGCAGCTTAGCAGGGGACAGGAGGAACACTGAAGCTTTCTTT.